This T cell receptor beta chain comes out of a study of cytomegalovirus exposure and HLA in healthy donors. Findings and caveats of the study: For most TCR beta V segments, an earlier analysis put the productive rate at about 90% or about 30% of the time. It was shown in a later analysis that HLA-associated TCR beta chains were more clonally expanded than other, equally common chains.

Remarks on this clone: Its antigen is undetermined.

Primers included in the PCR were 60 Vbeta and 13 Jbeta primers. Produced via immunoSEQ multiplex PCR; TCRdb's table is partial and in-frame only. Of 110,000 or so clones listed, 60% to 85% are singletons. The CDR3 is 14 residues long. V trimming: 6 bases; J trimming: 5 bases; junction bases outside the gene matches: 3. Germline V gene sequence: CDR1 LNHDA, CDR2 SQIVND (reference sequence). The chain combines TRBV19 with TRBJ1-5; 11 bases agree with TRBD1. Specimen: PBMCs. This sequence was found in a man aged 45 to 65 in good health and CMV-seropositive. CDR3 coding DNA: TGTGCCAGTAGAGGACAGGGGGCCTATCAGCCCCAGCATTTT. Translating gives CASRGQGAYQPQHF.